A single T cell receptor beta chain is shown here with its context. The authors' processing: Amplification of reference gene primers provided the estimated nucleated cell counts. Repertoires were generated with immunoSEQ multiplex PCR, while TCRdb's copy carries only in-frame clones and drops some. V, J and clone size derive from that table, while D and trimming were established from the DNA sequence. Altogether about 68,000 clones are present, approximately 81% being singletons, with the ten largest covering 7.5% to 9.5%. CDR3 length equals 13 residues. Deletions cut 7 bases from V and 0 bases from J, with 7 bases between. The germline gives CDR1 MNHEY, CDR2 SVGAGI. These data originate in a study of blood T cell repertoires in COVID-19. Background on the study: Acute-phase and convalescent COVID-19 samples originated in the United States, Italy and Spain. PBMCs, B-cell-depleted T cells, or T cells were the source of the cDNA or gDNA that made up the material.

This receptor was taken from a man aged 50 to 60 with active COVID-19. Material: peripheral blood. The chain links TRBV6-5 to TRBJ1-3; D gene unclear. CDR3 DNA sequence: TGTGCCAGCATCGGAGGCTCTGGAAACACCATATATTTT. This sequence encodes CASIGGSGNTIYF.